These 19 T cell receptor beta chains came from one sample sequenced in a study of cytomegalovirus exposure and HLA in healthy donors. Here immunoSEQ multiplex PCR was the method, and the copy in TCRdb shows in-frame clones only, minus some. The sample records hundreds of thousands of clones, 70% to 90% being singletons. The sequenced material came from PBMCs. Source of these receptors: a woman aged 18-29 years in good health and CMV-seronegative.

The CDR3 DNA reads as TGTGCCACCAGCAGCTACGGACAGGGGTTCAAGAGCAATCAGCCCCAGCATTTT. This sequence encodes CATSSYGQGFKSNQPQHF. V usage is TRBV15 and J usage is TRBJ1-5, with TRBD1 identical over 9 bases. Trimming cost V 3 bases and J 1 base; bases outside gene matches: 10. The CDR3 has 18 amino acids. Germline values: CDR1 LNHNV, CDR2 YYDKDF (reference sequence).

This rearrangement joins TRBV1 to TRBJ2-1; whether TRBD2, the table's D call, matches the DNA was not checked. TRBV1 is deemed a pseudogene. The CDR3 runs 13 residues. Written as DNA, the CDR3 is TGCACCACCCCCGGGGGGACCCGGGATGAGCAGTTCTTC. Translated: CTTPGGTRDEQFF.

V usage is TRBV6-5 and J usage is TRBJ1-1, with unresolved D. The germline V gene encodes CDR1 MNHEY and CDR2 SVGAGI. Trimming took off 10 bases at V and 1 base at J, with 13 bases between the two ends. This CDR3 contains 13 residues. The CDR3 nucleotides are TGTGCCATCAGGTCCCCCGGGAACACTGAAGCTTTCTTT. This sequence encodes CAIRSPGNTEAFF.

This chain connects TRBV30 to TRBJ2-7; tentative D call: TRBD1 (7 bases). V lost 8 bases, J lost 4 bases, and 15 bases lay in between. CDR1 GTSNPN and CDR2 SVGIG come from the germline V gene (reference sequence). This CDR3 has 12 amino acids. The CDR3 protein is CAGTRDSYEQYF. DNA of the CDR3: TGTGCCGGGACTCGGGACAGTTACGAGCAGTACTTC.

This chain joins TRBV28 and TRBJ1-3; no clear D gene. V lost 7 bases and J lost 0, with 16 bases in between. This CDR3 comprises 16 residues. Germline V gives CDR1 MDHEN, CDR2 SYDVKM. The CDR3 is CASISPLSPSGNTIYF. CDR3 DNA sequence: TGTGCCAGCATCTCTCCCCTTTCCCCCTCTGGAAACACCATATATTTT.

This CDR3 is CASRDGLAEGYEQYF. Written as DNA, the CDR3 is TGTGCCAGCAGAGACGGACTAGCGGAGGGCTACGAGCAGTACTTC. This chain uses TRBV6-6 with TRBJ2-7; 10 bases are shared with TRBD2. The ends lost 6 bases at V and 3 bases at J; junction bases unmatched: 8. The CDR3 contains 15 residues. The germline V gene encodes CDR1 MNHNY and CDR2 SVGAGI (reference sequence).

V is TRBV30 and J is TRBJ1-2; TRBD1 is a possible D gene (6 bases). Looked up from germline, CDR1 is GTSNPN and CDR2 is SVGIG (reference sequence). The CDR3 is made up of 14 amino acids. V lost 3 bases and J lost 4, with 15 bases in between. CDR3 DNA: TGTGCCTGGAGCCTACAGGGTTTCGGCTATGGCTACACCTTC. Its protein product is CAWSLQGFGYGYTF. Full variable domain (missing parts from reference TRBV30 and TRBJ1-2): SQTIHQWPATLVQPVGSPLSLECTVEGTSNPNLYWYRQAAGRGLQLLFYSVGIGQISSEVPQNLSASRPQDRQFILSSKKLLLSDSGFYLCAWSLQGFGYGYTFGSGTRLTVV.

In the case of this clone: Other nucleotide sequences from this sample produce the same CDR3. Written as DNA, the CDR3 is TGCGCCAGCAGACTGGGGGGGTTTAATGAAAAACTGTTTTTT. Translated, it gives CASRLGGFNEKLFF. This sequence joins TRBV5-1 and TRBJ1-4, with D tentatively TRBD1 (5 bases). V was shortened by 5 bases and J by 4 bases, with 12 bases between the two germline ends. Germline V gene lookup returns CDR1 SGHRS and CDR2 YFSETQ. The CDR3 consists of 14 residues.

Here the CDR3 reads CASSQLPGTGKDQPQHF. The CDR3 DNA follows: TGTGCCAGCAGCCAACTACCCGGGACAGGTAAGGATCAGCCCCAGCATTTT. The chain recombines TRBV4-2 with TRBJ1-5; 8 bases agree with TRBD1. The V segment lost 2 bases and the J segment 5 bases; nucleotides outside the gene matches: 11. Germline lookup yields CDR1 LGHNA and CDR2 YNFKEQ. There are 17 residues in the CDR3.

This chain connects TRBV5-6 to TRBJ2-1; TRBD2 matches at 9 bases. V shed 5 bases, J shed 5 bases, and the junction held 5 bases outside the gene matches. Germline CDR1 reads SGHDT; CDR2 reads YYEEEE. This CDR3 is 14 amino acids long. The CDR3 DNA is TGTGCCAGCAGACTGGGGACTAGCAACAATGAGCAGTTCTTC. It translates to CASRLGTSNNEQFF.

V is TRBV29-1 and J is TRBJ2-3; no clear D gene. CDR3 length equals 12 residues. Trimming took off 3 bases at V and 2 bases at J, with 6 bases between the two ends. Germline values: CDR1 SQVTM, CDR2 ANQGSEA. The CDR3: CSVDVATDTQYF. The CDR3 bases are TGCAGCGTTGACGTGGCCACAGATACGCAGTATTTT.

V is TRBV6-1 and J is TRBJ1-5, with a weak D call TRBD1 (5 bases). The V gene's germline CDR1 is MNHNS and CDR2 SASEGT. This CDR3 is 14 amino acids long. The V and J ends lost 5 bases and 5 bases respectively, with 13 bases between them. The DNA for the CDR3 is TGTGCCAGCAGTACATCAGGGAAGGATCAGCCCCAGCATTTT. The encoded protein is CASSTSGKDQPQHF.

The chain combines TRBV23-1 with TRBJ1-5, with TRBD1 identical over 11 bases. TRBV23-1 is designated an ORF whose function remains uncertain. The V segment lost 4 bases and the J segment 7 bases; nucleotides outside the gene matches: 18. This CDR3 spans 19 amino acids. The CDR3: CASSLQSSAPGQGGQPQHF. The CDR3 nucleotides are TGCGCCAGCAGTCTCCAGTCAAGTGCCCCGGGACAGGGGGGCCAGCCCCAGCATTTT.

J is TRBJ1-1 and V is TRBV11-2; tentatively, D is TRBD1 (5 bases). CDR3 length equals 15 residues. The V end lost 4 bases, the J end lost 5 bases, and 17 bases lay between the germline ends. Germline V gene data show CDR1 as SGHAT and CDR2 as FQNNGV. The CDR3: CASSYGDPAGTEAFF. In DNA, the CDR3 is TGTGCCAGCAGCTACGGGGACCCGGCGGGGACTGAAGCTTTCTTT.

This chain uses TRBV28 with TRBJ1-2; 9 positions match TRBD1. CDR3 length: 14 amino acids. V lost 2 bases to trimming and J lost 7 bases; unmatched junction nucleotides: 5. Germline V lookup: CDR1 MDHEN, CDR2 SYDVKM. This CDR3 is CASSLRTGVIGYTF. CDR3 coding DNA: TGTGCCAGCAGTTTAAGGACAGGGGTTATTGGCTACACCTTC.

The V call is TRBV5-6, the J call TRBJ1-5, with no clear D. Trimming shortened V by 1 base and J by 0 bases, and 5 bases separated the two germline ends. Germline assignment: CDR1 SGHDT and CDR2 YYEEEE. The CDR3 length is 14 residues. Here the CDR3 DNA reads TGTGCCAGCAGCTTGTACAGTAGCAATCAGCCCCAGCATTTT. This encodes CASSLYSSNQPQHF. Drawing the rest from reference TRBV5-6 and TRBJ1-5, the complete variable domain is DAGVTQSPTHLIKTRGQQVTLRCSPKSGHDTVSWYQQALGQGPQFIFQYYEEEERQRGNFPDRFSGHQFPNYSSELNVNALLLGDSALYLCASSLYSSNQPQHFGDGTRLSIL.

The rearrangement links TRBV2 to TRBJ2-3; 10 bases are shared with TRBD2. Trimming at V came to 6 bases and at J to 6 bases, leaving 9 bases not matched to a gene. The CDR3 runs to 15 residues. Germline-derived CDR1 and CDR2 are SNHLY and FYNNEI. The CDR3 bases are TGTGCCAGCAGAATTAGCGGGGGGCCAGGGGATACGCAGTATTTT. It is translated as CASRISGGPGDTQYF.

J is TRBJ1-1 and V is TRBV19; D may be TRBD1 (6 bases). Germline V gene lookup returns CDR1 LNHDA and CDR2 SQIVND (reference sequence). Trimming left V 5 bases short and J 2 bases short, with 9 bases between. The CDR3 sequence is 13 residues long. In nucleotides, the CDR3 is TGTGCCAGTAGTTACAGGGCTAACACTGAAGCTTTCTTT. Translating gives CASSYRANTEAFF. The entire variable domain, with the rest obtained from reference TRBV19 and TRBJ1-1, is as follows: DGGITQSPKYLFRKEGQNVTLSCEQNLNHDAMYWYRQDPGQGLRLIYYSQIVNDFQKGDIAEGYSVSREKKESFPLTVTSAQKNPTAFYLCASSYRANTEAFFGQGTRLTVV.

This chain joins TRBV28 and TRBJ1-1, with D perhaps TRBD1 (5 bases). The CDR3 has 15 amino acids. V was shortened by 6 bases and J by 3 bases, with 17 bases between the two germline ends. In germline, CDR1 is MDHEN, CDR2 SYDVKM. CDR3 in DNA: TGTGCCAGCAGCCTCTTAGGGACGGGGGACACTGAAGCTTTCTTT. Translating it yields CASSLLGTGDTEAFF.